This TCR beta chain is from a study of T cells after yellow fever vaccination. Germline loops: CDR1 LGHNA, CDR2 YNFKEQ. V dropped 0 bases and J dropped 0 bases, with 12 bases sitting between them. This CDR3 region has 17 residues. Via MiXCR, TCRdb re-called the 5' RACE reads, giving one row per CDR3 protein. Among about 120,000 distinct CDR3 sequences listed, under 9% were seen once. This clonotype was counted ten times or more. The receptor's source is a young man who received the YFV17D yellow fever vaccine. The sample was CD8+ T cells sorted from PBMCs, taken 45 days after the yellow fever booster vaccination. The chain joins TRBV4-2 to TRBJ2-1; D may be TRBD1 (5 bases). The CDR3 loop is CASSQEGAASSYNEQFF. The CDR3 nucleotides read TGTGCCAGCAGCCAAGAAGGGGCGGCGAGCTCCTACAATGAGCAGTTCTTC.